Listed here are 25 T cell receptor beta chains from one sample, sequenced in a study of T cell changes during pregnancy in multiple sclerosis. Assay used: immunoSEQ multiplex PCR; TCRdb lists only in-frame clones, some missing. The sample shows approximately 96,000 clones, roughly 94% of them seen only once. Specimen: peripheral blood, collected after pregnancy. The receptors come from a female donor in good health, enrolled as a control in a pregnancy study.

The V and J genes are TRBV5-1 and TRBJ2-6, with TRBD2 as a possible D gene (6 bases). This CDR3 comprises 16 residues. Trimming removed 9 bases from V and 1 base from J, with 17 bases in between. Germline V gene data show CDR1 as SGHRS and CDR2 as YFSETQ. The CDR3 sequence: CATRLGGNSGANVLTF. CDR3 sequence (DNA): TGCGCCACCAGACTCGGAGGGAATTCTGGGGCCAACGTCCTGACTTTC.

V is TRBV19 and J is TRBJ1-1, with TRBD1 matching over 8 bases. The V gene end was trimmed by 3 bases and the J gene end by 5 bases; junction bases not matched to a gene: 11. This CDR3 has 16 residues. Germline loops: CDR1 LNHDA, CDR2 SQIVND (reference sequence). This chain's CDR3 is CASSIPGGASRTEAFF. The CDR3 DNA is TGTGCCAGTAGTATCCCAGGGGGCGCCTCAAGAACTGAAGCTTTCTTT.

V is TRBV7-9 and J is TRBJ2-7; TRBD2 aligns across 13 bases. This CDR3 spans 19 amino acids. Germline lookup yields CDR1 SEHNR and CDR2 FQNEAQ (reference sequence). The J segment lost 6 bases and the V segment lost 3 bases, leaving 17 bases of the junction unmatched. The CDR3 is CASSFTSGGVDGWFSEQYF. The CDR3 region has the DNA TGTGCCAGCAGCTTTACTAGCGGGGGGGTAGATGGTTGGTTCTCCGAGCAGTACTTC.

J is TRBJ1-2 and V is TRBV4-2, with D possibly being TRBD1 (6 bases). CDR3 length: 17 residues. The germline V gene encodes CDR1 LGHNA and CDR2 YNFKEQ. Trimming removed 0 bases from V and 7 bases from J, with 21 bases in between. The CDR3 DNA reads TGTGCCAGCAGCCAAGATGAAGGGGGATTCCCCCTCTTTGGCTACACCTTC. Encoded protein: CASSQDEGGFPLFGYTF.

V is TRBV5-5 and J is TRBJ1-5; 8 bases are shared with TRBD1. V trimming: 1 base; J trimming: 2 bases; junction bases outside the gene matches: 5. Germline-derived CDR1 and CDR2 are SGHKS and YYEKEE (reference sequence). The CDR3 is 16 amino acids. In DNA form, the CDR3 reads TGTGCCAGCAGCTTGACCGCGACAGGGGGCAATCAGCCCCAGCATTTT. As protein: CASSLTATGGNQPQHF.

This clone was recorded a few times. The chain links TRBV7-9 to TRBJ2-5; possible D gene TRBD2, 6 bases. Germline V CDR1 and CDR2: SEHNR, FQNEAQ (reference sequence). V lost 5 bases to trimming and J lost 3 bases, with 10 bases between them. The CDR3 is made up of 13 amino acids. CDR3 loop: CASSEVAEETQYF. Here the CDR3 DNA reads TGTGCCAGCAGCGAGGTAGCGGAAGAGACCCAGTACTTC. Looking up the rest from reference TRBV7-9 and TRBJ2-5 gives the full variable domain: DTGVSQNPRHKITKRGQNVTFRCDPISEHNRLYWYRQTLGQGPEFLTYFQNEAQLEKSRLLSDRFSAERPKGSFSTLEIQRTEQGDSAMYLCASSEVAEETQYFGPGTRLLVL.

In its sample, this clone was seen once. The chain is built from TRBV6-1 and TRBJ2-1; TRBD2 matches at 10 bases. V lost 5 bases to trimming and J lost 8 bases; unmatched junction nucleotides: 6. Germline CDR1 is MNHNS and CDR2 is SASEGT. The CDR3 consists of 14 residues. The CDR3 region is CASSSIAGGYEQFF. In nucleotides, the CDR3 is TGTGCCAGCAGTTCAATAGCGGGGGGCTATGAGCAGTTCTTC.

The V gene is TRBV7-8, the J gene TRBJ2-2; 14 nucleotides line up with TRBD2. CDR1 SGHVS and CDR2 FQNEAQ come from the germline V gene. The CDR3 has 18 amino acids. Trimming cost V 3 bases and J 6 bases; bases outside gene matches: 9. The CDR3 sequence: CASSFPGLAGDRAGELFF. The CDR3 nucleotides are TGTGCCAGCAGCTTCCCGGGACTAGCGGGAGACAGGGCCGGGGAGCTGTTTTTT.

The rearrangement uses TRBV6-5 and TRBJ1-2; D unclear. Trimming cost V 4 bases and J 3 bases, with 9 bases left between them. This CDR3 region has 13 residues. CDR1 and CDR2 (germline): MNHEY, SVGAGI. The CDR3 DNA follows: TGTGCCAGCAGTTTTTCGTATCACTATGGCTACACCTTC. Translating gives CASSFSYHYGYTF.

This chain uses TRBV27 with TRBJ2-7; tentatively, D is TRBD2 (6 bases). The CDR3 has 13 amino acids. Looked up from germline, CDR1 is MNHEY and CDR2 is SMNVEV (reference sequence). With 4 bases removed from V and 1 base from J, the gap between germline ends came to 8 bases. The CDR3 here is CASSWRESYEQYF. CDR3 DNA sequence: TGTGCCAGCAGTTGGCGGGAATCCTACGAGCAGTACTTC.

This chain uses TRBV7-9 with TRBJ2-7, with TRBD2 matching 13 bases. The CDR3 totals 16 residues. The V and J ends lost 5 bases and 5 bases, in that order; junction bases with no gene match: 9. Germline CDR1 reads SEHNR; CDR2 reads FQNEAQ (reference sequence). For the CDR3, the DNA is TGTGCCAGCAGCCAAGATGGGACTAGCGGGGCCCACGAGCAGTACTTC. Its protein product is CASSQDGTSGAHEQYF.

There are a few counts of this clone. The chain couples TRBV27 to TRBJ1-1, with TRBD1 matching 7 bases. This CDR3 has 12 amino acids. The J segment lost 11 bases and the V segment lost 4 bases, leaving 7 bases of the junction unmatched. Per the germline V gene, CDR1 is MNHEY and CDR2 is SMNVEV (reference sequence). The CDR3 loop reads CASSSTGAGAFF. CDR3 in DNA: TGTGCCAGCAGTTCCACAGGGGCGGGGGCTTTCTTT.

The V call is TRBV18, the J call TRBJ2-2; D gene ambiguous. The CDR3 is 10 amino acids. CDR1 is KGHSH and CDR2 is LQKENI in the germline V gene. Trimming cost V 6 bases and J 6 bases, with 2 bases left between them. The CDR3 reads CASSAGELFF. CDR3 coding DNA: TGTGCCAGCTCCGCCGGGGAGCTGTTTTTT. Full variable domain (missing parts from reference TRBV18 and TRBJ2-2): NAGVMQNPRHLVRRRGQEARLRCSPMKGHSHVYWYRQLPEEGLKFMVYLQKENIIDESGMPKERFSAEFPKEGPSILRIQQVVRGDSAAYFCASSAGELFFGEGSRLTVL.

There are a few counts of this clone. V gene TRBV6-4 combines with J gene TRBJ2-1, with D unclear. CDR1 and CDR2 (germline): MRHNA, SNTAGT. CDR3 length: 13 residues. V shed 0 bases and J shed 8 bases, with 8 bases lying between them. The CDR3 nucleotides read TGTGCCAGCAGTGACTCAGAGAAAGATGAGCAGTTCTTC. It translates to CASSDSEKDEQFF.

The rearrangement uses TRBV6-5 and TRBJ1-1, with TRBD1 identical over 9 bases. The CDR3 loop spans 14 amino acids. Germline V gene data show CDR1 as MNHEY and CDR2 as SVGAGI. V was clipped by 10 bases and J by 0 bases; unmatched bases: 6. The CDR3 DNA sequence: TGTGCCAAAAGACAGGGGGGGATGAACACTGAAGCTTTCTTT. This encodes CAKRQGGMNTEAFF.

The V gene is TRBV29-1, the J gene TRBJ2-1; 11 positions match TRBD2. The CDR3 is 14 residues long. The V gene's germline CDR1 is SQVTM and CDR2 ANQGSEA. V dropped 1 base and J dropped 9; count of bases not matched to a gene: 5. The CDR3 DNA reads as TGCAGCGTTGAAGGGCTAGCGGGAGGAGGTGAGCAGTTCTTC. Its protein is CSVEGLAGGGEQFF.

This chain links TRBV12-5 with TRBJ2-5; weak D call: TRBD2 (6 bases). The CDR3 is 17 amino acids. V lost 1 base and J 4 bases, leaving 19 bases between the germline ends. Looked up from germline, CDR1 is LGHNT and CDR2 is FRNRAP. CDR3 protein: CASGLGSRLVQSETQYF. The CDR3 DNA reads TGTGCTAGTGGTTTGGGCAGTCGACTAGTTCAATCAGAGACCCAGTACTTC.

This rearrangement joins TRBV28 to TRBJ2-6, with 7 bases aligning to TRBD1. Germline trimming cut 6 bases from V and 2 bases from J; bases unmatched to any gene: 10. Germline V gene sequence: CDR1 MDHEN, CDR2 SYDVKM. The length of the CDR3 is 17 residues. The CDR3 DNA reads as TGTGCCAGCAGACTAGGGGGCGCAAGTACTGGGGCCAACGTCCTGACTTTC. Its protein is CASRLGGASTGANVLTF. The full variable domain, its missing parts supplied by reference TRBV28 and TRBJ2-6, is DVKVTQSSRYLVKRTGEKVFLECVQDMDHENMFWYRQDPGLGLRLIYFSYDVKMKEKGDIPEGYSVSREKKERFSLILESASTNQTSMYLCASRLGGASTGANVLTFGAGSRLTVL.

V usage is TRBV19 and J usage is TRBJ2-3; TRBD2 agrees at 7 bases. V lost 5 bases, J lost 1 base, and 0 bases stayed unmatched. The CDR3 runs 13 residues. The germline V gene encodes CDR1 LNHDA and CDR2 SQIVND (reference sequence). CDR3 nucleotide sequence: TGTGCCAGTAGTCTAGCGGGCACAGATACGCAGTATTTT. Amino acid sequence: CASSLAGTDTQYF.

The chain carries TRBV21-1 and TRBJ2-1; TRBD2 reflects the table's D call only, with no check against the DNA. TRBV21-1 is designated a pseudogene. The CDR3 sequence is 10 residues long. The CDR3 nucleotides are TGTGCCAGCCCCAGGACTAAGCAGTTCTTC. Translation gives CASPRTKQFF.

The rearrangement uses TRBV28 and TRBJ1-2, with 10 bases matching TRBD1. The CDR3 sequence is 14 residues long. Germline values: CDR1 MDHEN, CDR2 SYDVKM. V shed 10 bases, J shed 3 bases, and the junction held 8 bases outside the gene matches. The CDR3 bases are TGTGCCATCACAGGGACAGGGGATTACTATGGCTACACCTTC. It translates to CAITGTGDYYGYTF.

The gene calls are TRBV6-6 and TRBJ2-3; 7 nucleotides agree with TRBD2. Germline V gene sequence: CDR1 MNHNY, CDR2 SVGAGI (reference sequence). V shed 6 bases and J 11 bases; nucleotides not matched to a gene: 8. CDR3 size: 12 residues. The CDR3 reads CASSSRGGGQYF. The CDR3 DNA is TGTGCCAGCAGCAGCCGGGGCGGGGGGCAGTATTTT.

This clone appeared once. The chain links TRBV7-9 to TRBJ2-7; a weak D match, TRBD2 (6 bases). V shed 6 bases and J shed 5 bases, with 11 bases lying between them. CDR1 and CDR2 (germline): SEHNR, FQNEAQ (reference sequence). The CDR3 is 12 amino acids. CDR3 sequence: CASSGGRDEQYF. The CDR3 bases are TGTGCCAGCAGTGGAGGGCGCGACGAGCAGTACTTC.

The V gene is TRBV2, the J gene TRBJ2-7, with a tentative D call TRBD2 (6 bases). The germline V gene encodes CDR1 SNHLY and CDR2 FYNNEI. The CDR3 has 14 residues. Deletions cut 4 bases from V and 2 bases from J, with 12 bases between. The CDR3 DNA follows: TGTGCCAGCAGTGGAAAGGACTACCCCTACGAGCAGTACTTC. Residues: CASSGKDYPYEQYF.

The V and J genes are TRBV4-1 and TRBJ1-1; no reliable D call. Germline CDR1 MGHRA, CDR2 YSYEKL. This CDR3 has 16 residues. Trimming stripped 2 bases from V and 0 bases from J, with 13 bases between. The CDR3 nucleotides are TGCGCCAGCAGCCAAACCTGGGCAGGTATGAACACTGAAGCTTTCTTT. Amino acid sequence: CASSQTWAGMNTEAFF.